Below, 28 T cell receptor beta chains from the same sample are listed, as sequenced in a study of glioma-infiltrating T cells. TCR alpha and beta CDR3 regions were amplified from RNA using iRepertoire nested multiplex PCR. Using its own MiXCR run on the multiplex PCR reads, TCRdb lists one record per CDR3 protein. Of approximately 110,000 distinct CDR3 sequences detected, approximately 25% appear once; the ten largest clones hold roughly 15%. What was sequenced was glioma tissue, nonneoplastic brain tissue, or PBMCs (not recorded which). Receptor source: a human donor with low-grade glioma or glioblastoma, undergoing nonglioma brain surgery, or in good health (not recorded which).

This clonotype occurred many times. The CDR3: CASSDSGTEVNNEQFF. The CDR3 DNA sequence: TGTGCCAGCAGTGACTCAGGGACAGAGGTTAACAATGAGCAGTTCTTC. The chain joins TRBV6-4 to TRBJ2-1; 7 bases fit TRBD1. The CDR3 is 16 amino acids. Germline assignment: CDR1 MRHNA and CDR2 SNTAGT. The V and J ends lost 0 bases and 5 bases, in that order; junction bases with no gene match: 7.

Concerning this clonotype itself: A much larger clone is a single base away; this may be a read error. J is TRBJ2-2 and V is TRBV7-2; 10 nucleotides agree with TRBD2. The CDR3 contains 16 residues. Germline CDR1 is SGHTA and CDR2 is FQGNSA. CDR3 residues: CAGSISDSGRTGELFF. CDR3 nucleotides: TGTGCCGGCAGCATCTCGGATAGCGGGAGGACCGGGGAGCTGTTTTTT.

This clonotype was counted ten times or more. The rearrangement links TRBV7-2 to TRBJ2-7; tentatively, D is TRBD1 (7 bases). Between the trimmed V and J ends, which lost 5 bases and 5 bases, there was a span of 16 bases. Germline V gives CDR1 SGHTA, CDR2 FQGNSA. The CDR3 sequence is 14 residues long. CDR3 DNA sequence: TGTGCCAGCAGCGAAAGGGGGCGCGGGAACGAGCAGTACTTC. This sequence encodes CASSERGRGNEQYF.

This clonotype has ten or more counts. The chain uses TRBV6-1 and TRBJ2-7, with TRBD1 as a possible D gene (6 bases). CDR1 is MNHNS and CDR2 is SASEGT in the germline V gene. The CDR3 has 15 residues. With 6 bases removed from V and 0 bases from J, the gap between germline ends came to 15 bases. The CDR3 nucleotides are TGTGCCAGCAGCGTCGGACAGTCCAGCTCCTACGAGCAGTACTTC. Its translation is CASSVGQSSSYEQYF.

This clonotype was counted ten times or more. The genes are TRBV12-3 or TRBV12-4 and TRBJ1-4, with 8 bases matching TRBD1. V dropped 6 bases and J dropped 6; count of bases not matched to a gene: 9. This CDR3 comprises 15 residues. The CDR3 sequence: CASSLDREADEKLFF. CDR3 DNA: TGTGCCAGCAGCCTGGACAGGGAGGCTGATGAAAAACTGTTTTTT.

Many counts were recorded for this clonotype. The CDR3 DNA reads TGTGCCAGTAGTACCCGTCTGCCCCCGGATACGCAGTATTTT. It translates to CASSTRLPPDTQYF. The chain employs TRBV19 and TRBJ2-3; D unclear. Germline CDR1 LNHDA, CDR2 SQIVND (reference sequence). The CDR3 consists of 14 residues. V gave up 4 bases and J gave up 6 bases, with 14 bases separating them.

A few counts support this clonotype. The chain has TRBV7-9 and TRBJ1-2; 10 bases are a match to TRBD1. V shed 5 bases, J shed 0 bases, and the junction held 3 bases outside the gene matches. This CDR3 is 15 amino acids long. Germline V gene data show CDR1 as SEHNR and CDR2 as FQNEAQ (reference sequence). The CDR3 sequence: CASSIGQGANYGYTF. In DNA form, the CDR3 reads TGTGCCAGCAGCATAGGACAGGGGGCTAACTATGGCTACACCTTC.

This clonotype appeared many times. The CDR3 loop is CASSQTRTSAEAFF. In nucleotides, the CDR3 is TGTGCCAGCAGTCAGACACGCACCTCAGCAGAAGCTTTCTTT. This rearrangement joins TRBV7-2 to TRBJ1-1, with D unclear. The CDR3 is 14 amino acids. V was cut by 6 bases and J by 8 bases, with 19 bases left in between. CDR1 and CDR2 (germline): SGHTA, FQGNSA.

The chain is built from TRBV7-9 and TRBJ2-1; 9 bases are shared with TRBD2. Per germline, CDR1 SEHNR and CDR2 FQNEAQ (reference sequence). Losses at the gene ends were 6 bases for V and 0 bases for J; bases not matched to a gene: 6. The CDR3 totals 16 residues. The CDR3 loop is CASRRSGGSSYNEQFF. The CDR3 region has the DNA TGTGCCAGCAGGAGAAGCGGGGGGAGCTCCTACAATGAGCAGTTCTTC.

This clonotype was seen a handful of times. The chain couples TRBV12-3 or TRBV12-4 to TRBJ2-7; the match to TRBD1 covers 11 bases. J was trimmed by 2 bases and V by 3 bases; bases with no gene match: 3. This CDR3 has 15 residues. DNA of the CDR3: TGTGCCAGCAGTTTGGGACAGGGGGGAGCCTACGAGCAGTACTTC. It specifies CASSLGQGGAYEQYF.

The DNA of the CDR3 is TGTGCCAGTAGTATGTCGGCTAGCGGGACATACGAGCAGTACTTC. Encoded protein: CASSMSASGTYEQYF. This chain joins TRBV19 and TRBJ2-7, with 9 bases identical to TRBD2. V shed 3 bases, J shed 4 bases, and the junction held 7 bases outside the gene matches. The CDR3 is 15 amino acids. CDR1 is LNHDA, CDR2 SQIVND, per germline (reference sequence).

In its sample, this clonotype was seen many times. The J gene is TRBJ2-5, the V gene TRBV27; TRBD2 aligns across 14 bases. CDR3 length equals 18 residues. Germline lookup yields CDR1 MNHEY and CDR2 SMNVEV (reference sequence). Germline trimming cut 2 bases from V and 4 bases from J; bases unmatched to any gene: 9. CDR3 in DNA: TGTGCCAGCAGTTTACTGGGAGGGACTAGCGGGAGCCCAGAGACCCAGTACTTC. The encoded protein is CASSLLGGTSGSPETQYF.

Details on this clonotype: One base separates it from a far larger clone, so it is likely a read error. V usage is TRBV7-9 and J usage is TRBJ2-5; no clear D. The V end lost 1 base, the J end lost 5 bases, and 2 bases lay between the germline ends. This CDR3 is built from 11 residues. The germline V gene encodes CDR1 SEHNR and CDR2 FQNEAQ (reference sequence). The chain's CDR3 is CASSLDETQYF. CDR3 coding DNA: TGTGCCAGCAGCTTAGACGAGACCCAGTACTTC.

This clonotype was counted many times. V is TRBV10-3 and J is TRBJ2-7; D perhaps matches TRBD1 (6 bases). CDR3 length equals 12 residues. Per germline, CDR1 ENHRY and CDR2 SYGVKD. Trimming removed 10 bases at V and 4 bases at J, with 14 bases between. For the CDR3, the DNA is TGTGCCACCAACGACAGGTTTTACGAGCAGTACTTC. This translates into CATNDRFYEQYF.

This clonotype was observed a few times. The V and J genes are TRBV19 and TRBJ1-2, with a possible D match to TRBD1 (6 bases). Trimming cost V 7 bases and J 5 bases, with 20 bases left between them. Looked up from germline, CDR1 is LNHDA and CDR2 is SQIVND (reference sequence). This CDR3 region has 15 residues. The CDR3 sequence is CASNWGATGEYGYTF. DNA for the CDR3: TGTGCCAGTAACTGGGGCGCGACAGGCGAGTATGGCTACACCTTC.

This clonotype occurred a few times. The rearrangement joins TRBV5-1 to TRBJ2-7, with 8 bases fitting TRBD2. Unmatched junction bases numbered 7, after V lost 3 bases and J lost 5 bases. The CDR3 runs 14 residues. The germline V gene encodes CDR1 SGHRS and CDR2 YFSETQ. The CDR3 DNA is TGCGCCAGCAGCTATAGACTAGCGCTTAACGAGCAGTACTTC. It yields the protein CASSYRLALNEQYF.

This clonotype was seen a few times. The junction differs from germline at one of its ends, possibly a read error. This sequence joins TRBV4-1 and TRBJ1-4, with D possibly being TRBD1 (5 bases). This CDR3 region has 17 residues. CDR1 and CDR2 (germline): MGHRA, YSYEKL. As DNA, the CDR3 is TGCGCCAGCAGCCAAGGCACCATGGGCAGGGCTAAGGAAAAACTGTTTTTT. Translating gives CASSQGTMGRAKEKLFF.

The CDR3, as DNA: TGCGCCAGCAGCTTGACAGGGGCGAAAAACATTCAGTACTTC. Translated, it gives CASSLTGAKNIQYF. The V gene is TRBV5-1, the J gene TRBJ2-4, with 7 bases lining up with TRBD1. The CDR3 runs to 14 residues. With V trimmed by 1 base and J by 4 bases, 2 bases remained unmatched. Germline V CDR1 and CDR2: SGHRS, YFSETQ.

On this clonotype: A read error is possible here, since a much larger clone lies one base away. The genes are TRBV27 and TRBJ1-2; D uncertain. Germline V gene data show CDR1 as MNHEY and CDR2 as SMNVEV (reference sequence). The CDR3 runs to 17 residues. The CDR3 region is CASSLYAAYVPNYGCTF. The CDR3 nucleotides read TGTGCCAGCAGTTTATATGCGGCGTACGTACCTAACTATGGCTGCACCTTC.

In its sample, this clonotype was seen many times. The chain recombines TRBV7-2 with TRBJ1-3; the D gene is possibly TRBD1 (6 bases). The CDR3 runs 15 residues. Germline V gene lookup returns CDR1 SGHTA and CDR2 FQGNSA. Deletions cut 5 bases from V and 0 bases from J, with 11 bases between. The CDR3 sequence: CASSITGLSGNTIYF. The CDR3 DNA reads as TGTGCCAGCAGCATAACAGGGCTCTCTGGAAACACCATATATTTT.

Of note for this clonotype: Given a much more abundant clone one base away, this may be a read error. The V call is TRBV6-2 or TRBV6-3, the J call TRBJ2-1, with TRBD1 as a possible D gene (6 bases). Germline-derived CDR1 and CDR2 are MNHEY and SVGEGT. The CDR3 has 15 amino acids. The CDR3 is CASSSSGQQYNERFF. As DNA, the CDR3 is TGTGCCAGCAGTTCATCGGGACAACAATACAATGAGCGGTTCTTC.

This clonotype was detected only a few times. A single base separates this from a much larger clone, so it may be a read error. The chain joins TRBV2 to TRBJ2-4; a possible D gene is TRBD1 (6 bases). Trimming stripped 5 bases from V and 6 bases from J, with 11 bases between. The CDR3 sequence is 13 residues long. CDR1 is SNHLY and CDR2 is FYNNEI in the germline V gene. The CDR3 region is CASSQDSINIQYF. The CDR3 DNA reads TGTGCCAGCAGTCAGGACAGCATAAACATTCAGTACTTC.

This clonotype was recorded many times. The J gene is TRBJ1-4, the V gene TRBV27; 9 nucleotides align to TRBD1. The CDR3 runs 17 residues. Germline V gene sequence: CDR1 MNHEY, CDR2 SMNVEV (reference sequence). The J segment lost 2 bases and the V segment lost 5 bases, leaving 9 bases of the junction unmatched. The CDR3 is CASSPRDRETTNEKLFF. The DNA for the CDR3 is TGTGCCAGCAGTCCCCGGGACAGGGAGACTACTAATGAAAAACTGTTTTTT.

The chain combines TRBV19 with TRBJ2-3; TRBD1 aligns across 8 bases. The CDR3 spans 14 residues. Germline trimming cut 3 bases from V and 4 bases from J; bases unmatched to any gene: 3. Germline V CDR1 and CDR2: LNHDA, SQIVND (reference sequence). CDR3 in DNA: TGTGCCAGTAGTATTGCCAGGGGGCCAGATACGCAGTATTTT. Its translation is CASSIARGPDTQYF.

This clonotype was counted ten times or more. The rearrangement links TRBV24-1 to TRBJ2-1; D might be TRBD2 (5 bases). The germline CDR1 and CDR2 sequences are KGHDR and SFDVKD. Trimming took 3 bases from V and 5 from J, leaving 13 bases between them. The CDR3 length is 15 residues. The CDR3 sequence is CATSDPGSENNEQFF. The CDR3 coding sequence is TGTGCCACCAGTGATCCGGGGAGCGAAAACAATGAGCAGTTCTTC.

The chain has TRBV4-3 and TRBJ2-7; 9 nucleotides line up with TRBD1. The CDR3 contains 15 residues. Germline assignment: CDR1 LGHNA and CDR2 YSLEER. V lost 0 bases and J lost 4; bases outside the gene matches: 4. The CDR3 DNA is TGCGCCAGCAGCCAAGATGGGACAGGGATGTACGAGCAGTACTTC. It specifies CASSQDGTGMYEQYF.

In its sample, this clonotype was seen many times. This chain connects TRBV6-6 to TRBJ2-4; 10 bases are shared with TRBD1. With V trimmed by 1 base and J by 2 bases, 5 bases remained unmatched. Per the germline V gene, CDR1 is MNHNY and CDR2 is SVGAGI (reference sequence). The CDR3 sequence is 17 residues long. The CDR3: CASSYFDRGPSKNIQYF. CDR3 coding DNA: TGTGCCAGCAGTTACTTCGACAGGGGGCCCTCCAAAAACATTCAGTACTTC.

In this sample, this clonotype turned up many times. This sequence joins TRBV14 and TRBJ1-2; the D is unclear. The ends were cut back, 3 bases at V and 4 bases at J, with 9 bases in the middle. Germline V gene sequence: CDR1 SGHDN, CDR2 FVKESK. This CDR3 has 13 residues. The CDR3 DNA is TGTGCCAGCAGCCATCCATCCGTCTATGGCTACACCTTC. Amino acid sequence: CASSHPSVYGYTF.